The 29 T cell receptor beta chains below all came from one sample that was sequenced in a study of shared clonotypes between healthy human individuals. The table came from immunoSEQ multiplex PCR; TCRdb's copy has only in-frame clones and leaves some out. This sample has about 690,000 clones, with 90% found just once. The material sequenced was memory CD8+ T cells from PBMCs. As to subset: CD45RO+ cells pooled with CCR7-negative TemRA cells. These receptors came from a man in his late teens or twenties in good health. Some clones in this sample may be carry-over from other donors' samples.

This clone was seen only a few times. The rearrangement uses TRBV10-1 and TRBJ2-3; tentatively, D is TRBD2 (6 bases). Per the germline V gene, CDR1 is WNHNN and CDR2 is SYGVQD (reference sequence). This CDR3 is built from 16 residues. V lost 2 bases and J 0 bases, leaving 12 bases between the germline ends. The CDR3, as DNA: TGCGCCAGCAGTGAGGCCCCTGGGACTAGCACAGATACGCAGTATTTT. It codes for CASSEAPGTSTDTQYF.

The chain has TRBV27 and TRBJ1-1; D unresolved. CDR3 length: 14 amino acids. V lost 7 bases to trimming and J lost 1 base, with 13 bases between them. CDR1 is MNHEY, CDR2 SMNVEV, per germline (reference sequence). The CDR3 region has the DNA TGTGCCAGCATTTCCCCCCATACGAACACTGAAGCTTTCTTT. Protein product: CASISPHTNTEAFF.

This chain links TRBV9 with TRBJ1-5; 7 nucleotides line up with TRBD1. The junction had 8 bases not matched to a gene; V was cut back by 4 bases and J by 7 bases. Germline CDR1 SGDLS, CDR2 YYNGEE. The CDR3 is 14 residues long. CDR3 in DNA: TGTGCCAGCAGCCGCGACAGGGCTTCCCAGCCCCAGCATTTT. Amino acids: CASSRDRASQPQHF. Drawing the rest from reference TRBV9 and TRBJ1-5, the complete variable domain is DSGVTQTPKHLITATGQRVTLRCSPRSGDLSVYWYQQSLDQGLQFLIQYYNGEERAKGNILERFSAQQFPDLHSELNLSSLELGDSALYFCASSRDRASQPQHFGDGTRLSIL.

The chain links TRBV4-1 to TRBJ2-3; D gene uncertain. Trimming took off 0 bases at V and 4 bases at J, with 17 bases between the two ends. The CDR3 is 17 amino acids. The germline gives CDR1 MGHRA, CDR2 YSYEKL. The CDR3 reads CASSQEPGLTGPDTQYF. DNA of the CDR3: TGCGCCAGCAGCCAAGAACCCGGGCTTACTGGCCCAGATACGCAGTATTTT.

The chain carries TRBV7-9 and TRBJ2-5; TRBD2 aligns across 9 bases. There are 15 residues in the CDR3. Germline V gene data show CDR1 as SEHNR and CDR2 as FQNEAQ (reference sequence). Germline trimming cut 8 bases from V and 5 bases from J; bases unmatched to any gene: 12. This CDR3 reads CASFGVSGSFETQYF. Written as DNA, the CDR3 is TGTGCCAGCTTCGGGGTTAGCGGGAGTTTTGAGACCCAGTACTTC. The full variable domain, completed using reference TRBV7-9 and TRBJ2-5, is DTGVSQNPRHKITKRGQNVTFRCDPISEHNRLYWYRQTLGQGPEFLTYFQNEAQLEKSRLLSDRFSAERPKGSFSTLEIQRTEQGDSAMYLCASFGVSGSFETQYFGPGTRLLVL.

The chain links TRBV6-5 to TRBJ1-4, with D hard to call. The CDR3 is made up of 15 amino acids. Deletions cut 3 bases from V and 0 bases from J, with 8 bases between. Germline V gene lookup returns CDR1 MNHEY and CDR2 SVGAGI. CDR3: CASSYYKTTNEKLFF. Written as DNA, the CDR3 is TGTGCCAGCAGTTATTACAAGACAACTAATGAAAAACTGTTTTTT.

The chain joins TRBV6-5 to TRBJ1-1, with TRBD1 matching 7 bases. After removal of 0 bases from V and 6 bases from J, the junction contained 4 bases not matched to a gene. Per germline, CDR1 MNHEY and CDR2 SVGAGI. This CDR3 comprises 14 residues. In nucleotides, the CDR3 is TGTGCCAGCAGTTACTCAAGGCAGGGGGCTGAAGCTTTCTTT. This encodes CASSYSRQGAEAFF.

With respect to this clone: In the same sample, other DNA sequences code for this CDR3. CDR3 amino acids: CASSEFRGRDYGYTF. The CDR3 DNA reads as TGTGCCAGCAGTGAATTTAGGGGGCGCGACTATGGCTACACCTTC. The gene calls are TRBV6-1 and TRBJ1-2; 7 bases map to TRBD1. The germline V gene encodes CDR1 MNHNS and CDR2 SASEGT. Trimming removed 2 bases from V and 3 bases from J; junction bases left unmatched: 6. This CDR3 is built from 15 residues.

The genes are TRBV7-9 and TRBJ1-5; D gene uncertain. In germline, CDR1 is SEHNR, CDR2 FQNEAQ (reference sequence). V was cut by 2 bases and J by 4 bases, with 6 bases left in between. There are 13 residues in the CDR3. This CDR3 reads CASSLRRNQPQHF. Here the CDR3 DNA reads TGTGCCAGCAGCTTACGGAGGAATCAGCCCCAGCATTTT.

Note on this clone: At the DNA level, this CDR3 is encoded by other sequences in the same sample as well. The chain uses TRBV29-1 and TRBJ2-7; D remains ambiguous. There are 11 residues in the CDR3. Deletions cut 7 bases from V and 2 bases from J, with 9 bases between. Germline CDR1 and CDR2: SQVTM and ANQGSEA. The CDR3 reads CSARGPYEQYF. The CDR3 bases are TGCAGCGCCCGTGGGCCCTACGAGCAGTACTTC.

The chain uses TRBV6-5 and TRBJ2-7; 7 bases are shared with TRBD1. With V trimmed by 0 bases and J by 5 bases, 1 base remained unmatched. CDR3 length: 13 residues. The V gene's germline CDR1 is MNHEY and CDR2 SVGAGI. The CDR3 loop is CASSYSQGNEQYF. The CDR3 nucleotides read TGTGCCAGCAGTTACTCACAGGGGAACGAGCAGTACTTC.

The chain is built from TRBV10-1 and TRBJ1-1; maybe TRBD1 (5 bases). The length of the CDR3 is 15 residues. Trimming removed 8 bases at V and 0 bases at J, with 16 bases between. Germline assignment: CDR1 WNHNN and CDR2 SYGVQD (reference sequence). CDR3 in DNA: TGCGCCAGCTTCCTGACAGTTTTCATGAACACTGAAGCTTTCTTT. Amino acid sequence: CASFLTVFMNTEAFF.

The CDR3 region is CSVEEALENGYTF. DNA of the CDR3: TGCAGCGTTGAAGAGGCCCTTGAGAATGGCTACACCTTC. This chain uses TRBV29-1 with TRBJ1-2; D is undetermined. In germline, CDR1 is SQVTM, CDR2 ANQGSEA. The CDR3 totals 13 residues. Trimming left V 0 bases short and J 6 bases short, with 11 bases between.

The chain carries TRBV27 and TRBJ2-7; D is unclear. Trimming pared 6 bases from V and 3 bases from J, leaving 6 bases between. The CDR3 runs to 11 residues. The germline CDR1 and CDR2 sequences are MNHEY and SMNVEV (reference sequence). The CDR3 bases are TGTGCCAGCAGCAACCACTACGAGCAGTACTTC. Its protein product is CASSNHYEQYF.

This chain joins TRBV2 and TRBJ2-7, with 9 bases identical to TRBD1. Trimming at V came to 3 bases and at J to 10 bases, leaving 10 bases not matched to a gene. CDR1 and CDR2 (germline): SNHLY, FYNNEI. The CDR3 sequence is 14 residues long. The CDR3 bases are TGTGCCAGCAGTGACGGTCGGCGGGACAGGGACCAGTACTTC. It specifies CASSDGRRDRDQYF.

The chain combines TRBV19 with TRBJ1-5; D gene uncertain. V was pared by 4 bases and J by 2 bases, with 9 bases between. The germline gives CDR1 LNHDA, CDR2 SQIVND (reference sequence). The CDR3 has 14 residues. The CDR3 protein is CASSTSEGNQPQHF. CDR3 sequence (DNA): TGTGCCAGTAGTACCTCGGAAGGCAATCAGCCCCAGCATTTT.

The J gene is TRBJ2-2, the V gene TRBV5-1; TRBD2 aligns across 13 bases. The V gene end was trimmed by 2 bases and the J gene end by 6 bases; junction bases not matched to a gene: 10. The germline V gene has CDR1 SGHRS and CDR2 YFSETQ. The length of the CDR3 is 18 residues. The CDR3 bases are TGCGCCAGCAGCTTACTAGCGGGAGGGTCTCTTTCAGCCGGGGAGCTGTTTTTT. Its protein product is CASSLLAGGSLSAGELFF.

The CDR3 spells CASSPDRNPYGYTF. Here the CDR3 DNA reads TGTGCCAGCAGTCCGGACAGGAACCCCTATGGCTACACCTTC. The genes are TRBV27 and TRBJ1-2, with 7 nucleotides matching TRBD1. The length of the CDR3 is 14 residues. Germline lookup yields CDR1 MNHEY and CDR2 SMNVEV (reference sequence). Unmatched junction bases numbered 7, after V lost 5 bases and J lost 4 bases.

The chain is built from TRBV7-9 and TRBJ2-1; D gene unclear. Germline V gene lookup returns CDR1 SEHNR and CDR2 FQNEAQ (reference sequence). Trimming removed 5 bases from V and 1 base from J, with 12 bases in between. The CDR3 has 15 residues. As DNA, the CDR3 is TGTGCCAGCAGCCCCCTAGGCGCATCCTACAATGAGCAGTTCTTC. Translating gives CASSPLGASYNEQFF.

This sequence joins TRBV27 and TRBJ2-3; D call uncertain. This CDR3 is built from 13 residues. The V end was cut by 3 bases, the J end by 3 bases, with 7 bases between. Germline-derived CDR1 and CDR2 are MNHEY and SMNVEV (reference sequence). As DNA, the CDR3 is TGTGCCAGCAGTTTGGTCCAAACAGATACGCAGTATTTT. Its protein is CASSLVQTDTQYF.

The chain combines TRBV7-9 with TRBJ1-1, with 7 nucleotides matching TRBD1. The germline CDR1 and CDR2 sequences are SEHNR and FQNEAQ (reference sequence). V gave up 6 bases and J gave up 6 bases; unmatched junction bases: 1. This CDR3 comprises 11 residues. The chain's CDR3 is CASRTGSEAFF. CDR3 nucleotides: TGTGCCAGCAGGACAGGGTCTGAAGCTTTCTTT.

The chain recombines TRBV11-2 with TRBJ1-1; unclear D gene. The germline V gene has CDR1 SGHAT and CDR2 FQNNGV. The CDR3 contains 15 residues. The V gene lost 2 bases and the J gene lost 5 bases, with 15 bases spanning the gap. Here the CDR3 reads CASSLLNGVGTEAFF. In DNA, the CDR3 is TGTGCCAGCAGCTTATTGAATGGGGTAGGGACTGAAGCTTTCTTT.

The chain has TRBV7-8 and TRBJ2-1; 9 nucleotides line up with TRBD2. The ends lost 5 bases at V and 8 bases at J; junction bases unmatched: 13. The germline V gene encodes CDR1 SGHVS and CDR2 FQNEAQ. The length of the CDR3 is 16 residues. CDR3 region: CASSARLAENLHEQFF. For the CDR3, the DNA is TGTGCCAGCAGCGCAAGACTAGCGGAGAATTTGCATGAGCAGTTCTTC.

The chain links TRBV9 to TRBJ1-1; TRBD1 agrees at 7 bases. CDR1 and CDR2 (germline): SGDLS, YYNGEE. Unmatched junction bases numbered 5, after V lost 3 bases and J lost 6 bases. CDR3 length: 13 residues. CDR3 DNA: TGTGCCAGCAGCGGATACAGGGGCCCTGAAGCTTTCTTT. It is translated as CASSGYRGPEAFF.

The chain recombines TRBV28 with TRBJ2-1, with 13 positions matching TRBD2. CDR1 is MDHEN and CDR2 is SYDVKM in the germline V gene. After removal of 5 bases from V and 4 bases from J, the junction contained 5 bases not matched to a gene. This CDR3 comprises 16 residues. CDR3 sequence: CASSRGLAGVYNEQFF. The CDR3 DNA reads TGTGCCAGCAGTCGCGGACTAGCGGGAGTTTACAATGAGCAGTTCTTC.

The chain links TRBV16 to TRBJ1-5; D remains ambiguous. Germline V gene data show CDR1 as KGHSY and CDR2 as FQNENV. This CDR3 comprises 15 residues. V lost 0 bases and J lost 4, with 10 bases in between. The CDR3: CASSQSFTGNQPQHF. The CDR3 DNA reads TGTGCCAGCAGCCAATCGTTTACGGGGAATCAGCCCCAGCATTTT.

Details on this clone: Other nucleotide sequences in the sample specify the same CDR3. J is TRBJ2-3 and V is TRBV9; D possibly corresponds to TRBD2 (5 bases). The length of the CDR3 is 13 residues. Trimming cost V 2 bases and J 1 base, with 5 bases left between them. Germline V gene data show CDR1 as SGDLS and CDR2 as YYNGEE. The CDR3 DNA reads TGTGCCAGCAGCGTCGGGGGCACAGATACGCAGTATTTT. Its translation: CASSVGGTDTQYF.

The chain has TRBV6-5 and TRBJ1-2, with D maybe TRBD1 (5 bases). The CDR3 length is 14 residues. Looked up from germline, CDR1 is MNHEY and CDR2 is SVGAGI. V was shortened by 8 bases and J by 4 bases, with 17 bases between the two germline ends. The CDR3 coding sequence is TGTGCCAGCGGGGGACGGGAACCGGCCTATGGCTACACCTTC. Protein product: CASGGREPAYGYTF.

In its sample, this clone was seen a few times. The genes are TRBV19 and TRBJ1-1; 9 positions match TRBD1. The germline gives CDR1 LNHDA, CDR2 SQIVND (reference sequence). V gave up 3 bases and J gave up 4 bases; unmatched junction bases: 6. CDR3 size: 15 residues. CDR3 region: CASSMVGQGITEAFF. In nucleotides, the CDR3 is TGTGCCAGTAGTATGGTGGGACAGGGCATCACTGAAGCTTTCTTT.